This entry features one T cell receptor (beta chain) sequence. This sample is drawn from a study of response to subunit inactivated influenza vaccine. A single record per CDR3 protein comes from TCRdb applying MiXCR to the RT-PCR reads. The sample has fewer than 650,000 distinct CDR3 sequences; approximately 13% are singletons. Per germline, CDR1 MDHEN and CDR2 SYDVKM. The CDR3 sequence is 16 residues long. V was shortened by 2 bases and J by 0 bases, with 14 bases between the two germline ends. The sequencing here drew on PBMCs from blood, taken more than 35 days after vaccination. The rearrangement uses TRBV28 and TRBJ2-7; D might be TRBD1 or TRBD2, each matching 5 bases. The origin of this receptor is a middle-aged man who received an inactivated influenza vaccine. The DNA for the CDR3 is TGTGCCAGCAGTTTACCCGCTTGGGGGAGCTCCTACGAGCAGTACTTC. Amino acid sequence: CASSLPAWGSSYEQYF.